This T cell receptor (beta chain) originates from a study of T cell changes during pregnancy in multiple sclerosis. Sequencing was performed with immunoSEQ multiplex PCR; in TCRdb, only in-frame clones are kept and a portion is missing. The sample shows roughly 34,000 clones, roughly 93% of them seen only once. The junction had 9 bases not matched to a gene; V was cut back by 6 bases and J by 9 bases. The CDR3 is 13 residues long. Per the germline V gene, CDR1 is MGHDK and CDR2 is SYGVNS. The sample here was peripheral blood, taken in the second trimester of pregnancy. The clonotype was recovered from a female donor in good health, enrolled as a control in a pregnancy study. V is TRBV25-1 and J is TRBJ1-2, with TRBD1 matching 8 bases. The CDR3 DNA reads TGTGCCAGCAGCCTTGGACAGGGAAGTCGCTACACCTTC. Its protein is CASSLGQGSRYTF.